At least ten counts were recorded for the clone carrying this T cell receptor (beta chain). Its antigen is still unknown. The record originates from a study of HIV-infected patients and healthy controls. For the study at large: A modest, significant CD4 rise occurred in about 85% of the 16 patients after three months of therapy. Study-wide points: Healthy control repertoires had roughly threefold more distinct CDR3s than untreated HIV+ repertoires, and higher Shannon diversity.

The repertoire came from unfractionated whole blood and reflected all unsorted peripheral T cells. There are 14 residues in the CDR3. V was clipped by 0 bases and J by 4 bases, with 9 bases between them. In germline, CDR1 is MGHRA, CDR2 YSYEKL. Reverse transcription used 450 to 500 ng RNA and constant-region primers for alpha and beta. Separate chain-specific third strand synthesis with multiplexing indices produced the alpha and beta libraries. TCRdb recomputed calls from the 5' RACE reads with MiXCR, one row per CDR3 protein. The sample yields thousands of distinct CDR3 sequences, 7% to 10% seen once.

Sequenced here: blood, sampled before antiretroviral therapy. The chain has TRBV4-1 and TRBJ1-1; TRBD1 is a possible D gene (6 bases). The TCR was taken from an adult with HIV infection. The CDR3 here is CASSQDAGVTEAFF. In nucleotides, the CDR3 is TGCGCCAGCAGCCAAGATGCAGGGGTCACTGAAGCTTTCTTT.